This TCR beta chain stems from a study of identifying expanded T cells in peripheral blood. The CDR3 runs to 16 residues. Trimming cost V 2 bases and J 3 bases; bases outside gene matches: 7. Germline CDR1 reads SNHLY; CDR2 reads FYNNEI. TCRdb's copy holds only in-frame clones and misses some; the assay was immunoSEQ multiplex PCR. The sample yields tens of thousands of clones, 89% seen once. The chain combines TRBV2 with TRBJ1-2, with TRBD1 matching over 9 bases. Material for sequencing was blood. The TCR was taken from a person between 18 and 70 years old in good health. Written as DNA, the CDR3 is TGTGCCAGCAGTGAACCCGGGACAGGGTTGGACTATGGCTACACCTTC. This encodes CASSEPGTGLDYGYTF. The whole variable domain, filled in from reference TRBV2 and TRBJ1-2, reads EPEVTQTPSHQVTQMGQEVILRCVPISNHLYFYWYRQILGQKVEFLVSFYNNEISEKSEIFDDQFSVERPDGSNFTLKIRSTKLEDSAMYFCASSEPGTGLDYGYTFGSGTRLTVV.